This T cell receptor beta chain was captured in a study of cytomegalovirus exposure and HLA in healthy donors. As regards this clone: The antigen is not known.

This CDR3 is 13 amino acids long. CDR1 and CDR2 from the germline V gene are SQVTM and ANQGSEA. With 7 bases removed from V and 6 bases from J, the gap between germline ends came to 16 bases. Study observations and caveats: When analyzed later, the rates of TCR association showed variation by HLA locus, with DRB1 the most and HLA-C the fewest.

Primers for the PCR totalled 60 Vbeta and 13 Jbeta. Some clones are missing from TCRdb's copy, which holds only in-frame ones; the method was immunoSEQ multiplex PCR. The sample shows about 99,000 clones, over 65% of them seen only once. The receptor's source is a man in his forties in good health and CMV-seronegative. Sequencing was performed on PBMCs. This chain links TRBV29-1 with TRBJ2-1; the D gene is possibly TRBD2 (6 bases). CDR3 coding DNA: TGCAGCGATCGGGACTCATCGTTCAATGAGCAGTTCTTC. Translation: CSDRDSSFNEQFF.